This TCR beta chain is from a study of T cells after yellow fever vaccination. Comment on this clonotype: The antigen remains undetermined. Given a much more abundant clone one base away, this may be a read error.

Each CDR3 protein gets one entry after TCRdb re-called the 5' RACE reads with MiXCR. The table shows about 300,000 distinct CDR3 sequences, with around 6.8% occurring only once. Looked up from germline, CDR1 is SGHVS and CDR2 is FQNEAQ. The CDR3 totals 16 residues. With 0 bases removed from V and 10 bases from J, the gap between germline ends came to 18 bases. Findings and limits, study-wide: Most clones from primary vaccination were detected again post-booster (approximately 97% CD4, about 88% CD8). It was a small share of clonotypes that appeared in both CD4 and CD8 compartments.

This material consisted of PBMCs, taken roughly 47 days after the first yellow fever vaccination. The TCR was taken from a man younger than 30 who received the YFV17D yellow fever vaccine. The chain employs TRBV7-8 and TRBJ1-4, with D perhaps matching TRBD1 (5 bases). CDR3 amino acids: CASSLARRGGGGKLFF. The CDR3 DNA follows: TGTGCCAGCAGCTTAGCGCGGAGGGGAGGAGGTGGAAAACTGTTTTTT.